Sequencing of this T cell receptor (beta chain) was carried out in a study of cytomegalovirus exposure and HLA in healthy donors. The PCR had 60 Vbeta and 13 Jbeta primers. Clones were read by immunoSEQ multiplex PCR, and TCRdb kept only the in-frame ones, dropping some. The profile shows about 77,000 clones, about 73% of them singletons. CDR1 and CDR2 from the germline V gene are SGHDN and FVKESK. The CDR3 runs to 16 residues. Sequencing was performed on PBMCs. The sequence derives from a man aged 40-49 years in good health and CMV-seronegative. The chain joins TRBV14 to TRBJ2-5; possible D gene TRBD1, 6 bases. The DNA end is a closer match to TRBJ2-7, so the J assignment may be wrong. CDR3 sequence reads: CASSQGGGQQFYEQYF. The CDR3 region has the DNA TGTGCCAGCAGCCAAGGAGGGGGACAACAGTTTTACGAGCAGTACTTC.